What follows describes a single TCR beta chain. The data stem from a study of blood T cell repertoires in COVID-19. About the study: Sources were T cells, B-cell-depleted T cells, or PBMCs; the material itself was cDNA or gDNA.

This CDR3 region has 11 residues. Germline V CDR1 and CDR2: ENHRY, SYGVKD. V was trimmed by 9 bases and J by 5 bases, leaving 8 bases between them. Produced via immunoSEQ multiplex PCR; TCRdb's table is partial and in-frame only. The sample lists about 230,000 clones, over 80% occurring once. Sequencing was done on a sample of peripheral blood. The chain uses TRBV10-3 and TRBJ2-1; tentative D call: TRBD2 (5 bases). This TCR derives from a man aged 35-49 years with acute or convalescent COVID-19. The CDR3, as DNA: TGTGCCATGCGGGCGGACAATGAGCAGTTCTTC. Its translation is CAMRADNEQFF.